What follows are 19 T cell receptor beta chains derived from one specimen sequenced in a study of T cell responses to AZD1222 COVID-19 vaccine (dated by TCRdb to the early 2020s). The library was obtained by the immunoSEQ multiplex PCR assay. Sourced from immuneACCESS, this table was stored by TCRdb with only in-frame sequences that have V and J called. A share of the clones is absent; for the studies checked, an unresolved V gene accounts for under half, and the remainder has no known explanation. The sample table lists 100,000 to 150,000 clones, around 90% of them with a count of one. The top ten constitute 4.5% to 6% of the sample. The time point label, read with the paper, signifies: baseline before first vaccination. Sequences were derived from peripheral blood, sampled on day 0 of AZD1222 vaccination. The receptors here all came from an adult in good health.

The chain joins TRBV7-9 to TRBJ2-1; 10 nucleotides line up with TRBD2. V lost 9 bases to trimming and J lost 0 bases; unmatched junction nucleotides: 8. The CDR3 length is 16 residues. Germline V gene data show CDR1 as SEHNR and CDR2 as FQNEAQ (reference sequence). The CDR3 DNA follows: TGTGCCAGTAGCGGGGGGCCAATGGACTCCTACAATGAGCAGTTCTTC. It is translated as CASSGGPMDSYNEQFF.

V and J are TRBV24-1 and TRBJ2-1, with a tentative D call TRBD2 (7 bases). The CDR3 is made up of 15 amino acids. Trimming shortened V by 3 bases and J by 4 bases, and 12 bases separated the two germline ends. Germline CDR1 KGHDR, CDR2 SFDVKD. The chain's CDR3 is CATSDGGGLYNEQFF. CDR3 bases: TGTGCCACCAGTGATGGGGGGGGCCTTTACAATGAGCAGTTCTTC.

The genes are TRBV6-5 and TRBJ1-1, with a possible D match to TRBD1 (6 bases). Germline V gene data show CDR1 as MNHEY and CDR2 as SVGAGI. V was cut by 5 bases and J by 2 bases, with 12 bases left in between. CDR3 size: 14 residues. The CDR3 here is CASSTGQSNTEAFF. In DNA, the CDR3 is TGTGCCAGCAGTACAGGACAGAGCAACACTGAAGCTTTCTTT.

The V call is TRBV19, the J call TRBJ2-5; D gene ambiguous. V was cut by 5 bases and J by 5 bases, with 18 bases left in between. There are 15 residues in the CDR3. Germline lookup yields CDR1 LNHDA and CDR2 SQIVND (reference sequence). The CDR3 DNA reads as TGTGCCAGTAGTCTGGGCAGCCTACCCGGGGAGACCCAGTACTTC. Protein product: CASSLGSLPGETQYF.

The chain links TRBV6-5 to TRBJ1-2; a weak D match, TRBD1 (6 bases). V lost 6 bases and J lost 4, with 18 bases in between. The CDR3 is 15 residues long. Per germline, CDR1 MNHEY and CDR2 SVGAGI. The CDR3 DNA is TGTGCCAGCAGACAGGGATCCACCTGGGGCTATGGCTACACCTTC. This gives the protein CASRQGSTWGYGYTF.

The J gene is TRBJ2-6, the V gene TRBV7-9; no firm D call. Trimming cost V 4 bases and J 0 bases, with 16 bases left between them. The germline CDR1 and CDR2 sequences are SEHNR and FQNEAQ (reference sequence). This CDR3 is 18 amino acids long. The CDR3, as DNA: TGTGCCAGCAGCTCTCTGGCAGGATTAAGCTCTGGGGCCAACGTCCTGACTTTC. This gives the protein CASSSLAGLSSGANVLTF.

CDR3 nucleotides: TGTGCCAGTAGTATCACAGAGTATAGCAATCAGCCCCAGCATTTT. Its translation is CASSITEYSNQPQHF. The chain is built from TRBV19 and TRBJ1-5, with unresolved D. The V end was cut by 3 bases, the J end by 0 bases, with 9 bases between. The CDR3 length is 15 residues. Germline V gene lookup returns CDR1 LNHDA and CDR2 SQIVND (reference sequence).

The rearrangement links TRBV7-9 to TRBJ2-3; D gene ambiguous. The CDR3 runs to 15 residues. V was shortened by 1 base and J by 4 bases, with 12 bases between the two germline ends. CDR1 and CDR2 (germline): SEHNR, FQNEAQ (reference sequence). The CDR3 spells CASSLVGRAADTQYF. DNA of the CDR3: TGTGCCAGCAGCTTAGTGGGTCGGGCTGCAGATACGCAGTATTTT.

CDR3 nucleotide sequence: TGTGCCAGCAGCCAAGGATCACCCTATGGCTACACCTTC. Amino acids: CASSQGSPYGYTF. The rearrangement joins TRBV14 to TRBJ1-2; no firm D call. With 1 base removed from V and 4 bases from J, the gap between germline ends came to 7 bases. CDR1 is SGHDN, CDR2 FVKESK, per germline. The CDR3 extends over 13 amino acids.

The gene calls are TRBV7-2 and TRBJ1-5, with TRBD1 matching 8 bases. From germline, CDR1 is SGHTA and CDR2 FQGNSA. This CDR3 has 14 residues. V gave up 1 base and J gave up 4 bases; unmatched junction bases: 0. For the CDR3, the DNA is TGTGCCAGCAGCTTAGGACAGGGGAATCAGCCCCAGCATTTT. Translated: CASSLGQGNQPQHF. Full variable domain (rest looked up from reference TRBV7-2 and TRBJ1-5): GAGVSQSPSNKVTEKGKDVELRCDPISGHTALYWYRQSLGQGLEFLIYFQGNSAPDKSGLPSDRFSAERTGGSVSTLTIQRTQQEDSAVYLCASSLGQGNQPQHFGDGTRLSIL.

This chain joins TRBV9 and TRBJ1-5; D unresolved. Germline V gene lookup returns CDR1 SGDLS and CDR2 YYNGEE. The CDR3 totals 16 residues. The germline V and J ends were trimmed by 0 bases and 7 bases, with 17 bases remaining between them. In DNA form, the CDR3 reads TGTGCCAGCAGCGTAGATTTTTATGGGGAGGACCAGCCCCAGCATTTT. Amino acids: CASSVDFYGEDQPQHF. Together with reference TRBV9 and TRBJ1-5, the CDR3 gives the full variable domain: DSGVTQTPKHLITATGQRVTLRCSPRSGDLSVYWYQQSLDQGLQFLIQYYNGEERAKGNILERFSAQQFPDLHSELNLSSLELGDSALYFCASSVDFYGEDQPQHFGDGTRLSIL.

The chain's CDR3 is CASSQAPGGTNEKLFF. The CDR3 DNA reads as TGCGCCAGCAGCCAAGCCCCAGGGGGCACTAATGAAAAACTGTTTTTT. The rearrangement joins TRBV4-1 to TRBJ1-4; 8 positions agree with TRBD1. The CDR3 sequence is 16 residues long. CDR1 is MGHRA and CDR2 is YSYEKL in the germline V gene. V lost 1 base, J lost 2 bases, and 3 bases stayed unmatched.

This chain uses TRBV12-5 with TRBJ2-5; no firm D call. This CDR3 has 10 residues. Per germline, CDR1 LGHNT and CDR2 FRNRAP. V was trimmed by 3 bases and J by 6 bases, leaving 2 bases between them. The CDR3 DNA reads TGTGCTAGTGGTTTCCAGACCCAGTACTTC. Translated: CASGFQTQYF.

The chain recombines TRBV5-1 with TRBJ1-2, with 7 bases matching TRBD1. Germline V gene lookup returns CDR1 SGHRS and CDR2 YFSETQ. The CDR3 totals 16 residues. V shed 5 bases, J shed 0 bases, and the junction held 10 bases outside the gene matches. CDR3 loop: CASSYRDSSTNYGYTF. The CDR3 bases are TGCGCCAGCAGTTACCGGGACAGCAGTACTAACTATGGCTACACCTTC.

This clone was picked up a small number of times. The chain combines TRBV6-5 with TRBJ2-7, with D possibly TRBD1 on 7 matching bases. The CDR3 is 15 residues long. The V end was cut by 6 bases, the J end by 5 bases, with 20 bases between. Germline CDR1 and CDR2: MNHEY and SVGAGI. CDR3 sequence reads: CASSPRDSWRDEQYF. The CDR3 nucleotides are TGTGCCAGCAGCCCCAGGGACAGTTGGAGGGACGAGCAGTACTTC.

The DNA of the CDR3 is TGTGCCAGCAGTGAAGCTAACGGGGCCCTTGGCTACACCTTC. It translates to CASSEANGALGYTF. The chain uses TRBV2 and TRBJ1-2; tentatively, D is TRBD1 (5 bases). The CDR3 contains 14 residues. V dropped 0 bases and J dropped 7 bases, with 12 bases sitting between them. Looked up from germline, CDR1 is SNHLY and CDR2 is FYNNEI.

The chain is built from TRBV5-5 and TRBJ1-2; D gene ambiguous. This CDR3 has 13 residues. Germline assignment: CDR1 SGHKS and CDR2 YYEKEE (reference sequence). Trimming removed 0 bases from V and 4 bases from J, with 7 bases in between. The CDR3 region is CASSLGGSYGYTF. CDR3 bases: TGTGCCAGCAGCTTGGGCGGGAGCTATGGCTACACCTTC.

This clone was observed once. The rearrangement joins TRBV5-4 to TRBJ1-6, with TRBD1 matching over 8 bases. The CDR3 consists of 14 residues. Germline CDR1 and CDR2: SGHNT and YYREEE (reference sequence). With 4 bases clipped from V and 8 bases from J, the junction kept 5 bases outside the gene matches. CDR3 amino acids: CASSPGQGYSPLHF. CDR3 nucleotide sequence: TGTGCCAGCAGCCCCGGACAGGGTTATTCACCCCTCCACTTT.

The DNA of the CDR3 is TGTGCCAGCAGCTTAGGACAGGGGTTTTCACCCCTCCACTTT. This encodes CASSLGQGFSPLHF. The rearrangement links TRBV5-8 to TRBJ1-6, with 9 nucleotides matching TRBD1. This CDR3 contains 14 residues. The V and J ends lost 2 bases and 9 bases, in that order; junction bases with no gene match: 3. Germline V gene lookup returns CDR1 SGHTS and CDR2 YDEGEE.